This T cell receptor (beta chain) derives from a study of OX40 agonist ivuxolimab in advanced cancers. Study as a whole: Patients got intravenous ivuxolimab at 0.01 to 10 mg/kg every 2 weeks.

This CDR3 has 12 amino acids. CDR1 and CDR2 (germline): ENHRY, SYGVKD. Trimming removed 3 bases at V and 0 bases at J, with 3 bases between. TCRdb's table, derived via immunoSEQ multiplex PCR, lists solely in-frame clones and lacks some. Seen here are around 14,000 clones, under 95% observed once, and the top ten hold 20% to 25%. The V call is TRBV10-3, the J call TRBJ2-7; no clear D. The sample was CD4+ or CD8+ T cells sorted from blood, taken in a trial of the OX40 agonist ivuxolimab. The sequence was obtained from an adult with an advanced solid tumor such as melanoma, head and neck, liver or kidney cancer. CDR3 amino acids: CAISENSYEQYF. The DNA for the CDR3 is TGTGCCATCAGTGAAAACTCCTACGAGCAGTACTTC.